What follows describes a single T cell receptor (beta chain). This clonotype was counted ten times or more. Its cognate antigen has yet to be identified. Within one base of it there is no much larger clone, and no base qualities were kept. TCRdb records Illumina HiSeq 2000 as the sequencer. TCR beta chain libraries were generated through multiplex PCR amplification. The amplified TCR beta chain products were analyzed by high-throughput sequencing. TCRdb trimmed the raw reads at Q25, called clones with MiXCR and kept productive beta chains. Every distinct CDR3 protein forms one entry, paired with its most common genes and DNA. The sample table records tens of thousands of distinct CDR3 sequences; 23% of these occur just once. The ten largest make up about 8% of the sample. The sample originates from a study of breast tumors, draining lymph nodes, adjacent tissues listed by TCRdb under 2016. In the study overall: In breast cancer patients, the study compared the TCR beta repertoires of tumor, adjacent nontumor tissue and axillary lymph nodes. The study was designed to assess the relationships and possible T-cell exchange between tumor, surrounding tissue and draining lymph node repertoires in human breast cancer.

Broad study findings and their caveats: The conclusion that tumor T cells originate in lymph nodes was framed as consistent with a hypothesis rather than directly demonstrated. The data were judged consistent with most tumor T cells deriving from the lymph node and then expanding within tumor tissue. The similarity between tumor and nontumor tissue repertoires was significantly greater in luminal-like breast cancer than in basal-like breast cancer. Tumor T-cell repertoires showed less diversity than lymph node repertoires and more diversity than nontumor tissue repertoires, and tumor T-cell repertoires showed preferential V and J gene usage.

Trimming leaves V shorter by 4 bases and J shorter by 5 bases, with the junction holding 9 bases beyond the gene matches. Sequences WSHSY (CDR1) and SAAADI (CDR2) are obtained from the germline V gene. The CDR3 holds 15 amino acids from the cysteine to the phenylalanine. Only the CDR3 DNA is retained, 45 bases long and in frame from the first base. The receptor chain draws on TRBV10-2 and TRBJ2-5, and TRBD2 matches 8 of the central bases. This TCR derives from a female donor with breast cancer. Some clones in this sample may be carry-over from other donors' samples. The sample consisted of breast tumor tissue. The CDR3 protein is CASSGTSRQRETQYF. The DNA is TGCGCCAGCAGTGGGACTAGCAGACAGAGGGAGACCCAGTACTTC.